The clone carrying this T cell receptor beta chain was recorded a few times. Its antigen is not known. Germline V gene lookup returns CDR1 ENHRY and CDR2 SYGVKD. Between the trimmed V and J ends, which lost 4 bases and 7 bases, there was a span of 14 bases. The CDR3 consists of 15 residues. This specimen comes from a study of CD8+CD57+ T cells in acquired aplastic anemia. Study background: Mean yield of DNA from sorted CD4+ and CD8+ cells was 3 to 3.5 ug. General study findings and limits: CD8+ Simpson's diversity in patients was not significantly different from that in controls. Between patients and controls, twenty-nine CD8+ CDR3 sequences were found in common.

The template used for profiling TCR beta VDJ and CDR3 was genomic DNA. One entry per CDR3 protein results from TCRdb running MiXCR on the reads. The sample comprises a few hundred thousand distinct CDR3 sequences, around 60% of which are singletons, and less than 30% rests with the top ten. The chain is built from TRBV10-3 and TRBJ1-6; maybe TRBD1 (5 bases). The sequence was obtained from a human donor in good health. The sequenced sample consisted of sorted CD4+, CD8+, or CD8+CD57+ T cells (not recorded which) from PBMCs. The CDR3 coding sequence is TGTGCCATCAGTGGGGGACCCTCGAACAATTCACCCCTCCACTTT. Protein sequence: CAISGGPSNNSPLHF.